This TCR beta chain was sequenced for a study of cytomegalovirus exposure and HLA in healthy donors (dated by TCRdb to 2016 to 2017). With regard to the full study: In an earlier analysis of roughly 500 of the donors, around 290 Gb of sequence data and 90 million to 120 million unique TCR beta sequences from approximately 180 million T cells were reported. Every repertoire in the discovery cohort had been generated on one and the same sequencing platform. Roughly five DR-DQ haplotypes were handled as single units for association and clustering because linkage in the cohort was strong. The study was designed to test whether signatures of past pathogen exposure could be identified by cataloging public T cell receptors. The study profiled the T cell repertoires of under 850 subjects by immunosequencing and related them to cytomegalovirus serostatus. To study patterns of TCR occurrence, a later analysis re-analyzed previously published TCR beta repertoires from several hundred donors and added high-resolution HLA genotyping. The number of donors typed differed by locus, with about 620-630 for A, B, C, DRB1 and DQB1, around 560 for DQA1, nearly 610 for DPA1, and some 470 for DPB1. An early release that covered fewer than 800 HLA-typed donors contained 250 to 350 gigabases of sequencing data and approximately 85 million unique TCR sequences. A later genetic analysis took genome-wide SNP genotypes for 398 of the 666 donors and used that subset as a discovery cohort. Among 398 genotyped donors of the cohort, an average of around 240,000 unique TCR beta nucleotide sequences were sequenced per donor, roughly 20% of them non-productive. Besides the first cohort of 666 subjects, a separate validation cohort made up of roughly 120 different subjects was used. The later analysis used no new phenotypic data to find candidate immune exposures, relying instead on TCR beta sequences and their occurrence across donors. An earlier analysis of about 600 of the donors used high-throughput TCR beta sequencing to judge whether each TCR beta V gene segment behaved as functional or pseudogenic. The study combined high-throughput TCR immunosequencing, statistical association of individual TCRs with disease status, and machine learning to predict cytomegalovirus infection status. Among the approximately 400 genotyped donors, around 81% belonged to the genetic ancestry cluster associated with self-reported Caucasian donors. HLA typing included class I and class II loci at four-digit resolution. Donor age, sex, ethnicity and CMV serostatus were collected together with the repertoire data.

Libraries were prepared through the immunoSEQ multiplex PCR assay. For the multiplex PCR, a mixture combining 60 forward primers for TCR Vbeta segments and 13 reverse primers for TCR Jbeta segments was used. Amplification of the CDR3 region of rearranged TCR beta genes was performed with a multiplex PCR assay on genomic DNA. On the Illumina HiSeq System, the amplified TCR beta libraries were sequenced as 87-base-pair reads. Processing in the source paper ran as follows. Across the 700 or so repertoires, a later analysis counted approximately 83 million unique TCR beta chains, about 10 million of which were shared by at least two donors. Raw reads were error-corrected and collapsed into unique sequences by a nearest-neighbor algorithm in which closely related sequences were merged to remove PCR and sequencing errors. Alignment of CDR3 sequences to IMGT reference sequences was used to assign V, D and J gene segments. For a sequence to be retained, a match of at least six nucleotides to both a V gene segment and a J gene segment was required. A rearrangement was called productive if the CDR3 had no stop codons and remained in frame with V and J, and every other rearrangement was called non-productive. Following IMGT convention, CDR3 was defined as the stretch from the second conserved V-encoded cysteine to the conserved J-encoded phenylalanine. The earlier analysis of about 530 of the donors excluded any sequence lacking an unambiguous match to a single V gene segment. An earlier analysis of some 610 of the donors called V segments functional above 56.7% productive rearrangements and segregating when the between-donor standard deviation exceeded 5%. To diagnose cytomegalovirus status from the catalog of TCR beta chain sequences, a statistical classification framework was built. A later analysis assigned V and J genes by comparing TCR nucleotide sequences with IMGT/GENE-DB human TR gene sequences. Using the TCRdist pipeline, a later analysis assigned CDR3 sequences along with most-parsimonious VDJ recombination scenarios. In a later analysis, each TCR beta chain was defined by its CDR3 amino acid sequence together with its V-gene family, and reads lacking a unique V-gene family were excluded. In a later analysis, 450 to 600 highly shared, low-generation-probability nucleotide sequences were removed to address suspected cross-contamination and a sequencing artifact. In a later analysis, a clonal expansion index was calculated for each public chain from normalized within-repertoire ranks of inferred template counts. In a later analysis, generation probabilities were computed using a VDJ recombination model fitted to out-of-frame rearrangements, and the results were checked against IGoR. Hypergeometric tests were used in a later analysis to score TCR-TCR, TCR-HLA and TCR-CMV co-occurrence, with a repertoire-size bias correction applied to the TCR pairs. To estimate false discovery rates, a later analysis permuted the HLA or CMV assignments 20 times. A later analysis grouped co-occurring TCRs with DBSCAN, adding TCRdist sequence similarity when clustering within HLA-allele-positive subsets. Repertoires with fewer than 30,000 or more than 120,000 public chains were left out of co-occurrence clustering, as were about 5 repertoires with anomalous nucleotide sharing. TCRdb took over this immuneACCESS table, retaining in-frame rearrangements with V and J assigned. Such tables are incomplete; in checked studies, under half of the missing clones stem from an unresolved V gene, and the remainder is unexplained. That table furnishes V, J and clone size, whereas the DNA furnished D and trimming. This sample gives tens of thousands of clones in total; over 60% of them show up just once. The ten largest clonotypes hold around a fifth of the sample.

General study outcomes and caveats: A later genetic analysis reported fewer N-insertions in productive TCRs among donors in an Asian-associated ancestry cluster than the approximately 700-donor mean. Some IMGT-functional V segments, including TRBV6-2 and TRBV6-3, could not be distinguished by the 87-base-pair reads and were therefore excluded. Across donors, most TCR sequences were observed very rarely, whereas some public TCRs were present in many individuals. A further reported finding was that TCR beta sequences accurately predicted the HLA-A and HLA-B alleles for most subjects in the first cohort. Specific HLA alleles were associated with 16,951 TCR beta sequences at a false discovery rate of 0.05 in a later analysis. Broadly in line with IMGT annotations, most TCR beta V segments showed up in productive rearrangements about 87% or about 30% of the time in an earlier analysis of several hundred of the donors. Immune exposure information for the cohort was limited to CMV serostatus. The study listed 150 to 200 TCR beta chains as associated with cytomegalovirus. According to the authors, the approach could potentially be generalized to other disease states and immunological phenotypes. Sequencing depth was assumed to be roughly uniform across donors in the presence/absence analyses, though that assumption may not hold. An association between a missense DCLRE1C variant and V-gene and J-gene trimming of TCR beta chains was found in a later genetic analysis and replicated in an independent cohort. Because HLA typing was missing for some donors at each locus, association tests included only the typed subset. In vitro tests confirmed that a few of the cytomegalovirus-associated TCR beta chains recognize cytomegalovirus antigens. In a later analysis, HLA-associated TCR beta chains were found to be more clonally expanded and to have lower generation probabilities than equally common non-associated chains. According to a later analysis, parvovirus B19, influenza, CMV and Epstein-Barr virus appeared linked to several top co-occurrence clusters. The classifier was reported to diagnose cytomegalovirus status with high specificity and sensitivity in both the original and validation cohorts. Linkage disequilibrium might explain the correlated functional status among segregating V segments, but an unknown experimental factor could not be ruled out. In a later analysis, most CMV-associated TCR beta chains were found to appear HLA-restricted, with HLA associations seemingly driven largely by CMV exposure. This cohort had only TCR beta chains sequenced, and the lack of alpha or paired-chain data limited which features could be detected. Because counts were too low, about 18 rarely observed V segments, including chromosome 9 orphons, were left out of the earlier analysis of some 640 of the donors. A group of highly shared sequence variants was considered likely to be a technical artifact of the sequencing pipeline. In a later analysis, the rate of TCR association differed among HLA loci, with DRB1 alleles having the most associated TCRs and HLA-C alleles having the fewest. Assigning TCR associations to individual alleles was difficult when HLA alleles, especially DR and DQ, strongly co-occurred.

The cohort was made up of around 720 healthy bone marrow donors. All cohort members were sampled while nominally healthy, although unrecorded immune exposures were likely present. The donor tested CMV seropositive, placing the donor among the roughly 270 seropositive members of the cohort. A peripheral blood sample was provided by each donor, and peripheral blood mononuclear cells were used for TCR beta sequencing. The Qiagen DNeasy Blood Extraction Kit was used to extract genomic DNA from the blood cell samples. To note about this clone: Its antigen is still unknown. Per-nucleotide qualities are absent, and no much larger clonotype sits a single base away. Additional DNA sequences in this sample encode the identical CDR3.

Inclusive of the bounding cysteine and phenylalanine, the CDR3 is 15 residues long. Only the CDR3 region is kept as DNA, spanning 45 bases read in frame from base 1. V ends up 2 bases short and J 2 bases short, with an unmatched junction base count of 3. Via the germline V gene, CDR1 is SGDLS and CDR2 YYNGEE. The source is a woman aged 45-65 years in good health and CMV-seropositive. The sequenced material came from PBMCs. Rearrangement joined TRBV9 to TRBJ2-5, with TRBD1 matching 10 junction bases. For the CDR3, the sequence is CASSVGTGEQETQYF. The DNA sequence reads TGTGCCAGCAGCGTCGGGACAGGGGAACAAGAGACCCAGTACTTC. The CDR3 plus the reference TRBV9 and TRBJ2-5 genes for the other parts give the full variable domain: DSGVTQTPKHLITATGQRVTLRCSPRSGDLSVYWYQQSLDQGLQFLIQYYNGEERAKGNILERFSAQQFPDLHSELNLSSLELGDSALYFCASSVGTGEQETQYFGPGTRLLVL.